Following are 26 T cell receptor beta chains from one sample sequenced in a study of blood T cell repertoires in COVID-19. Sequencing used immunoSEQ multiplex PCR; TCRdb keeps in-frame clones, though not all of them. The sample shows some 320,000 clones, around 88% of them seen only once. The specimen was peripheral blood. These receptors came from a woman in her 30s who had recovered from COVID-19.

V is TRBV7-2 and J is TRBJ1-2; D is uncertain. From germline, CDR1 is SGHTA and CDR2 FQGNSA. The CDR3 consists of 17 residues. The V and J ends lost 5 bases and 4 bases respectively, with 23 bases between them. CDR3: CASSPRVEVGMAYGYTF. The CDR3 region has the DNA TGTGCCAGCAGCCCCCGGGTGGAGGTAGGCATGGCCTATGGCTACACCTTC.

The rearrangement uses TRBV24-1 and TRBJ2-1; 7 bases match TRBD2. There are 18 residues in the CDR3. Germline CDR1 is KGHDR and CDR2 is SFDVKD. The V segment lost 4 bases and the J segment 2 bases; nucleotides outside the gene matches: 13. The CDR3 DNA reads TGTGCCACCAGTGACGCCCCCGGGAGTAGCGGGCCCTACAATGAGCAGTTCTTC. This encodes CATSDAPGSSGPYNEQFF.

The chain employs TRBV5-1 and TRBJ2-3; 12 positions match TRBD2. Germline V gene data show CDR1 as SGHRS and CDR2 as YFSETQ. Trimming cost V 0 bases and J 4 bases; bases outside gene matches: 6. CDR3 size: 17 residues. CDR3 residues: CASSLGLAGGSPDTQYF. CDR3 in DNA: TGCGCCAGCAGCTTGGGGCTAGCGGGGGGGTCCCCAGATACGCAGTATTTT.

The CDR3 DNA follows: TGTGCCAGCTCGCCTACGGACAGATACAATCAGCCCCAGCATTTT. Translation: CASSPTDRYNQPQHF. The rearrangement links TRBV18 to TRBJ1-5; TRBD1 might be the D (6 bases). The germline V gene has CDR1 KGHSH and CDR2 LQKENI. This CDR3 region has 15 residues. Trimming stripped 6 bases from V and 3 bases from J, with 15 bases between.

The gene calls are TRBV18 and TRBJ1-5; D is uncertain. Trimming pared 1 base from V and 4 bases from J, leaving 8 bases between. This CDR3 spans 14 amino acids. Per the germline V gene, CDR1 is KGHSH and CDR2 is LQKENI. The CDR3, as DNA: TGTGCCAGCTCACCACTTCAGGCAAATCAGCCCCAGCATTTT. It yields the protein CASSPLQANQPQHF.

The genes are TRBV7-8 and TRBJ2-2; D is uncertain. Germline V gene data show CDR1 as SGHVS and CDR2 as FQNEAQ. The CDR3 spans 15 residues. Trimming stripped 1 base from V and 6 bases from J, with 12 bases between. The CDR3 DNA reads as TGTGCCAGCAGCTTAGTAGTTGGAGCCCCCGGGGAGCTGTTTTTT. This codes for CASSLVVGAPGELFF.

V usage is TRBV3-1 (or the pseudogene TRBV3-2) and J usage is TRBJ2-1; 9 nucleotides agree with TRBD2. The V and J ends lost 1 base and 7 bases, in that order; junction bases with no gene match: 5. The CDR3 contains 15 residues. The germline gives CDR1 LGHDT, CDR2 YNNKEL (reference sequence). For the CDR3, the DNA is TGTGCCAGCAGCCAAGGGGGGACTAGCTATAATGAGCAGTTCTTC. Translated: CASSQGGTSYNEQFF.

The rearrangement uses TRBV7-2 and TRBJ2-2; 10 bases map to TRBD2. V trimming: 2 bases; J trimming: 6 bases; junction bases outside the gene matches: 9. The CDR3 covers 17 residues. The germline V gene has CDR1 SGHTA and CDR2 FQGNSA. The chain's CDR3 is CASSLSSGGAGAGELFF. CDR3 DNA sequence: TGTGCCAGCAGCTTATCGAGCGGGGGGGCCGGAGCCGGGGAGCTGTTTTTT.

V gene TRBV30 combines with J gene TRBJ1-2; D possibly corresponds to TRBD1 (6 bases). CDR1 is GTSNPN, CDR2 SVGIG, per germline (reference sequence). The CDR3 consists of 13 residues. With 1 base removed from V and 3 bases from J, the gap between germline ends came to 9 bases. The CDR3 reads CAWSESGDYGYTF. CDR3 sequence (DNA): TGTGCCTGGAGTGAGTCAGGGGACTATGGCTACACCTTC.

This clone was detected once. V and J are TRBV27 and TRBJ1-1; possibly TRBD1 for D (6 bases). The CDR3 totals 13 residues. Trimming shortened V by 8 bases and J by 6 bases, and 16 bases separated the two germline ends. Per germline, CDR1 MNHEY and CDR2 SMNVEV (reference sequence). This chain's CDR3 is CASATRTVPEAFF. In DNA form, the CDR3 reads TGTGCCAGCGCCACCCGGACAGTTCCTGAAGCTTTCTTT.

A note on this clone: Other DNA sequences in this sample translate to the same CDR3. The CDR3 is CASSFDRGYEQYF. CDR3 DNA sequence: TGTGCCAGCAGTTTCGATAGGGGATACGAGCAGTACTTC. The rearrangement links TRBV28 to TRBJ2-7, with D tentatively TRBD1 (5 bases). The ends were cut back, 3 bases at V and 4 bases at J, with 10 bases in the middle. The CDR3 length is 13 residues. Germline V gene data show CDR1 as MDHEN and CDR2 as SYDVKM.

The chain couples TRBV2 to TRBJ1-1, with 7 bases fitting TRBD1. Germline CDR1 SNHLY, CDR2 FYNNEI. With 6 bases clipped from V and 6 bases from J, the junction kept 13 bases outside the gene matches. The CDR3 consists of 15 residues. The CDR3 DNA reads TGTGCCAGCAGCCCTAAACAGGGGATAGGGCCTGAAGCTTTCTTT. Its protein product is CASSPKQGIGPEAFF.

The V call is TRBV6-1, the J call TRBJ2-1, with TRBD1 identical over 7 bases. J was trimmed by 9 bases and V by 2 bases; bases with no gene match: 10. The CDR3 runs 15 residues. Germline V gene data show CDR1 as MNHNS and CDR2 as SASEGT. CDR3 amino acids: CASSERRQGFGEQFF. CDR3 bases: TGTGCCAGCAGTGAAAGGAGACAGGGCTTCGGTGAGCAGTTCTTC.

Here the CDR3 reads CASNRDRGPYYEQYF. The CDR3 nucleotides are TGTGCCAGCAACAGGGACAGGGGGCCGTACTACGAGCAGTACTTC. The rearrangement uses TRBV11-2 and TRBJ2-7, with 12 bases that match TRBD1. Germline trimming cut 7 bases from V and 3 bases from J; bases unmatched to any gene: 7. The CDR3 has 15 amino acids. Per germline, CDR1 SGHAT and CDR2 FQNNGV.

The J gene is TRBJ1-6, the V gene TRBV4-2; D is undetermined. The germline V gene has CDR1 LGHNA and CDR2 YNFKEQ. V shed 0 bases and J shed 7 bases, with 13 bases lying between them. CDR3 length: 16 amino acids. As DNA, the CDR3 is TGTGCCAGCAGCCAAGATAGGTCAGGAAGGAATTCACCCCTCCACTTT. This gives the protein CASSQDRSGRNSPLHF.

The V gene is TRBV2, the J gene TRBJ1-1, with D unresolved. The germline V and J ends were trimmed by 5 bases and 0 bases, with 10 bases remaining between them. Germline V gives CDR1 SNHLY, CDR2 FYNNEI. The CDR3 is 14 residues long. As DNA, the CDR3 is TGTGCCAGCAGTCCAATTGACTTGAACACTGAAGCTTTCTTT. The encoded protein is CASSPIDLNTEAFF.

CDR3 region: CASSSSDRAGAFF. CDR3 DNA sequence: TGTGCCAGCAGTTCCTCGGACAGGGCGGGAGCTTTCTTT. The V gene is TRBV28, the J gene TRBJ1-1, with 8 bases lining up with TRBD1. V lost 4 bases to trimming and J lost 10 bases; unmatched junction nucleotides: 8. The CDR3 is made up of 13 amino acids. Germline V gene sequence: CDR1 MDHEN, CDR2 SYDVKM.

This clone occurred a few times. This sequence joins TRBV30 and TRBJ1-1, with a tentative D call TRBD1 (6 bases). Trimming took off 0 bases at V and 2 bases at J, with 13 bases between the two ends. Germline CDR1 and CDR2: GTSNPN and SVGIG (reference sequence). This CDR3 comprises 15 residues. The CDR3 reads CAWSVGGRRNTEAFF. Here the CDR3 DNA reads TGTGCCTGGAGTGTAGGGGGACGAAGAAACACTGAAGCTTTCTTT.

The chain couples TRBV7-2 to TRBJ1-2, with unresolved D. Trimming removed 0 bases from V and 3 bases from J, with 8 bases in between. The germline gives CDR1 SGHTA, CDR2 FQGNSA. The CDR3 consists of 14 residues. The DNA for the CDR3 is TGTGCCAGCAGCTTAGCCCCAGATTACTATGGCTACACCTTC. Protein: CASSLAPDYYGYTF.

V and J are TRBV7-6 and TRBJ1-1; TRBD1 matches at 8 bases. Per the germline V gene, CDR1 is SGHVS and CDR2 is FNYEAQ. J was trimmed by 1 base and V by 4 bases; bases with no gene match: 2. The CDR3 sequence is 14 residues long. Written as DNA, the CDR3 is TGTGCCAGCAGCTACGGGACAGGGAACACTGAAGCTTTCTTT. Translating it yields CASSYGTGNTEAFF.

CDR3 loop: CASSLGLDREVDTEAFF. The DNA for the CDR3 is TGCGCCAGCAGCTTGGGATTGGACAGGGAGGTTGACACTGAAGCTTTCTTT. This chain uses TRBV5-1 with TRBJ1-1, with 8 bases aligning to TRBD1. Germline CDR1 SGHRS, CDR2 YFSETQ. CDR3 length: 17 residues. V lost 0 bases to trimming and J lost 3 bases; unmatched junction nucleotides: 10.

This clone was seen a handful of times. This chain connects TRBV3-1 (or the pseudogene TRBV3-2) to TRBJ1-2, with D unresolved. The CDR3 extends over 16 amino acids. CDR1 and CDR2 from the germline V gene are LGHDT and YNNKEL (reference sequence). V was pared by 3 bases and J by 4 bases, with 18 bases between. CDR3 coding DNA: TGTGCCAGCAGCCATAAGCCACACAGTCTTATCTATGGCTACACCTTC. This gives the protein CASSHKPHSLIYGYTF.

In DNA form, the CDR3 reads TGTGCCAGCAGCCAAGAGGGGACTAGTGGAAACATTCAGTACTTC. This encodes CASSQEGTSGNIQYF. The rearrangement joins TRBV4-2 to TRBJ2-4; 8 bases match TRBD2. The length of the CDR3 is 15 residues. Germline CDR1 is LGHNA and CDR2 is YNFKEQ. Germline trimming cut 0 bases from V and 6 bases from J; bases unmatched to any gene: 4.

This chain joins TRBV6-4 and TRBJ1-1, with 8 bases aligning to TRBD1. The ends lost 9 bases at V and 6 bases at J; junction bases unmatched: 9. Germline V gene sequence: CDR1 MRHNA, CDR2 SNTAGT. The CDR3 covers 13 residues. The CDR3 nucleotides read TGTGCCAGTAAGGGACAGGAGACTCCTGAAGCTTTCTTT. Translating gives CASKGQETPEAFF.

The CDR3 sequence: CAWRGGGNEKLFF. In DNA form, the CDR3 reads TGTGCCTGGAGGGGCGGGGGTAATGAAAAACTGTTTTTT. The chain uses TRBV30 and TRBJ1-4; weak D call: TRBD1 (5 bases). The CDR3 contains 13 residues. V was cut by 3 bases and J by 4 bases, with 9 bases left in between. Germline assignment: CDR1 GTSNPN and CDR2 SVGIG (reference sequence).

The genes are TRBV20-1 and TRBJ2-1; no reliable D call. Germline CDR1 DFQATT, CDR2 SNEGSKA (reference sequence). V lost 3 bases and J lost 6, with 6 bases in between. The CDR3 extends over 11 amino acids. DNA for the CDR3: TGCAGTGCTAGGGCAGTCAATGAGCAGTTCTTC. Translation gives CSARAVNEQFF.